These 11 T cell receptor beta chains originate from one sample sequenced in a study of read filtering for tumor transcriptome and immune sequencing. From roughly 390 ng of RNA, a library with molecular barcoded alpha/delta and beta/gamma adaptors was made. TCRdb reprocessed the reads via MiXCR and lists one record per CDR3 protein. The data contain 20,000 to 30,000 distinct CDR3 sequences, around a fifth of them singletons. The sample comprised a population of CD138-negative cells sorted from bone marrow. All receptors derive from a donor aged 40 or over with multiple myeloma.

Ten or more counts support this clonotype. The rearrangement joins TRBV20-1 to TRBJ2-2; possible D gene TRBD1, 5 bases. CDR3 length equals 15 residues. The germline V and J ends were trimmed by 4 bases and 3 bases, with 15 bases remaining between them. CDR1 is DFQATT and CDR2 is SNEGSKA in the germline V gene (reference sequence). The CDR3 is CSATTTGGHTGELFF. For the CDR3, the DNA is TGCAGTGCTACAACTACAGGTGGCCACACCGGGGAGCTGTTTTTT.

The chain has TRBV9 and TRBJ2-1; 8 nucleotides line up with TRBD1. This CDR3 comprises 16 residues. Trimming at V came to 3 bases and at J to 3 bases, leaving 8 bases not matched to a gene. Germline-derived CDR1 and CDR2 are SGDLS and YYNGEE. The chain's CDR3 is CASSERQGLIYNEQFF. Here the CDR3 DNA reads TGTGCCAGCAGCGAGAGACAGGGGCTGATCTACAATGAGCAGTTCTTC.

This clonotype was detected a few times. This chain connects TRBV15 to TRBJ2-2; D gene ambiguous. Germline V gene data show CDR1 as LNHNV and CDR2 as YYDKDF (reference sequence). The CDR3 runs to 17 residues. V lost 1 base to trimming and J lost 6 bases, with 18 bases between them. CDR3 DNA: TGTGCCACCAGCAGAGGAATGAGCCTCGAGATTTCCGGGGAGCTGTTTTTT. Its translation is CATSRGMSLEISGELFF.

This clonotype was seen at least ten times. The chain recombines TRBV9 with TRBJ1-6; D gene uncertain. The CDR3 extends over 13 amino acids. The V end was cut by 0 bases, the J end by 10 bases, with 8 bases between. Looked up from germline, CDR1 is SGDLS and CDR2 is YYNGEE. The CDR3 reads CASSVGGLSPLHF. CDR3 DNA: TGTGCCAGCAGCGTAGGGGGTCTCTCACCCCTCCACTTT.

V and J are TRBV2 and TRBJ2-7; D gene uncertain. CDR3 length: 12 amino acids. The V gene's germline CDR1 is SNHLY and CDR2 FYNNEI. Trimming took 7 bases from V and 4 from J, leaving 11 bases between them. In DNA form, the CDR3 reads TGTGCCAGCACTAGGACCGGGTACGAGCAGTACTTC. Its protein product is CASTRTGYEQYF. The complete variable domain, with remaining parts taken from reference TRBV2 and TRBJ2-7, reads EPEVTQTPSHQVTQMGQEVILRCVPISNHLYFYWYRQILGQKVEFLVSFYNNEISEKSEIFDDQFSVERPDGSNFTLKIRSTKLEDSAMYFCASTRTGYEQYFGPGTRLTVT.

This clonotype was recorded many times. The rearrangement links TRBV28 to TRBJ1-1, with D perhaps matching TRBD1 (5 bases). Germline assignment: CDR1 MDHEN and CDR2 SYDVKM. V was trimmed by 7 bases and J by 3 bases, leaving 15 bases between them. The length of the CDR3 is 14 residues. The CDR3 DNA reads as TGTGCCAGCAACCGGGGTGAGGGGCACACTGAAGCTTTCTTT. Its protein product is CASNRGEGHTEAFF.

This clonotype was counted between two and nine times. The gene calls are TRBV6-4 and TRBJ2-3, with no clear D. The CDR3 spans 15 residues. The V gene's germline CDR1 is MRHNA and CDR2 SNTAGT. The germline V and J ends were trimmed by 3 bases and 0 bases, with 10 bases remaining between them. CDR3 sequence: CASSEMGVSTDTQYF. The CDR3 region has the DNA TGTGCCAGCAGTGAGATGGGCGTAAGCACAGATACGCAGTATTTT.

The chain employs TRBV6-6 and TRBJ1-5; D is uncertain. With 7 bases removed from V and 7 bases from J, the gap between germline ends came to 14 bases. The CDR3 contains 13 residues. Germline lookup yields CDR1 MNHNY and CDR2 SVGAGI (reference sequence). The DNA for the CDR3 is TGTGCCAGCACATGGGGTGGAGGACAGCCCCAGCATTTT. Its translation: CASTWGGGQPQHF.

This clonotype was counted between two and nine times. V usage is TRBV6-5 and J usage is TRBJ1-3; D remains unclear. V dropped 6 bases and J dropped 0 bases, with 12 bases sitting between them. The CDR3 has 15 residues. CDR1 is MNHEY and CDR2 is SVGAGI in the germline V gene. The CDR3 sequence: CASSPVGNSGNTIYF. CDR3 nucleotides: TGTGCCAGCAGCCCGGTGGGGAACTCTGGAAACACCATATATTTT.

This clonotype occurred many times. The chain has TRBV5-8 and TRBJ2-3; D call uncertain. CDR1 and CDR2 from the germline V gene are SGHTS and YDEGEE. The CDR3 extends over 14 amino acids. Trimming took 7 bases from V and 2 from J, leaving 14 bases between them. The CDR3 loop is CASGPRPYTDTQYF. Written as DNA, the CDR3 is TGTGCCAGCGGTCCACGTCCGTACACAGATACGCAGTATTTT. Based on the CDR3 plus reference TRBV5-8 and TRBJ2-3, the full variable domain is EAGVTQSPTHLIKTRGQQATLRCSPISGHTSVYWYQQALGLGLQFLLWYDEGEERNRGNFPPRFSGRQFPNYSSELNVNALELEDSALYLCASGPRPYTDTQYFGPGTRLTVL.

V gene TRBV12-3 or TRBV12-4 combines with J gene TRBJ2-1; D uncertain. Between the trimmed V and J ends, which lost 1 base and 2 bases, there was a span of 6 bases. The CDR3 spans 14 residues. The CDR3 reads CASSLGHAYNEQFF. The CDR3 DNA is TGTGCCAGCAGTTTAGGGCACGCCTACAATGAGCAGTTCTTC.